This T cell receptor beta chain comes out of a study of CD8 T cells in Susac syndrome (dated by TCRdb to between 2018 and 2020). Regarding the study in general: Of the Susac syndrome patients who were sequenced, about 6 had clinically active disease and roughly eight were in clinical remission. At the time of blood withdrawal, Susac syndrome patients were either therapy-naive, taking corticosteroids (with some also receiving IVIg), or on IVIg alone. The study used repertoire sequencing to test whether antigen drove CD8+ T cell activation and differentiation in Susac syndrome.

Beyond this particular receptor, the publication reports: The study acknowledged that relatively few individuals were included in the TCR sequencing and HLA analysis. No clonal expansion was detected in the CD4+ T cell repertoire of Susac syndrome patients.

The CDR3 covers 11 residues, taking in both the cysteine and the phenylalanine. The sequence is cut down to CDR3 DNA, 33 bases in frame from base 1. The V and J ends are trimmed by 7 bases and 9 bases, leaving 9 bases between them. RNA was extracted using the RNeasy kit, and about 0.5 to 1 ug of the RNA was reverse transcribed with random hexamers. The immunoSEQ multiplex PCR assay, which covers 54 Vbeta and 13 Jbeta segments, was used to amplify TCR beta CDR3 regions. Bias from PCR amplification was corrected by using a synthetic template baseline for primer optimization and for computational correction. Per the authors' processing: Only productive sequences were kept, with reads annotated to V, D and J genes according to IMGT and analyzed in immunoSEQ Analyzer. To calculate clonality, Shannon entropy was normalized by log2 of the number of productive unique sequences and then subtracted from one. Public and private clones were assessed among the 100 most prevalent clones of each patient and control. A clone was defined as Susac-specific if it was absent from the healthy and MS cohorts, from about 1,100 published viral clones and from other ImmuneACCESS disease sequences. In-frame beta chains were kept once TCRdb had trimmed the public reads at Q25 with fastp and called clones with MiXCR. For every CDR3 protein sequence, its rows merge into one entry that carries the most common genes and DNA. In this record, the V and J calls reflect TCRdb's handling and not the investigators' own analysis. For this sample the table gives 150,000 to 200,000 distinct CDR3 sequences, of which about 94% were detected only once. The top ten hold around 0.1% of the sample.

Peripheral blood CD8+ and CD4+ T cells from healthy donors, Susac syndrome patients and multiple sclerosis patients were profiled using high-throughput TCR beta sequencing. The Susac syndrome patients fulfilled recently defined diagnostic criteria for either definite or probable disease. Bulk CD8+ and CD4+ T cells were purified magnetically by negative isolation, whereas CD8+ TEMRA cells were enriched by FACS. Blood was collected in EDTA tubes and processed within 24 hours, with PBMCs isolated through density gradient centrifugation. PBMCs destined for TCR sequencing were cryopreserved in liquid nitrogen and later thawed in a 37 °C water bath. The sorted or isolated CD4+, CD8+ and CD8+ TEMRA cells had a purity of 90% or higher. This clonotype was recorded once. What antigen it recognizes has not been identified. Base qualities are not provided; no much larger clone lies one nucleotide away. One read alone lends weak support.

The sequence joins TRBV12-3 or TRBV12-4 to TRBJ2-2, with an unclear D gene assignment. The sample taken for sequencing was CD4+ T cells from PBMCs. The receptor was isolated from a human donor with Susac syndrome. Here is the DNA: TGTGCCAGCACCGATTTTCGGGAGCTGTTTTTT. Its translation is CASTDFRELFF.